This TCR beta chain was captured in a study of Ad26.COV2.S vaccination and SARS-CoV-2 variants. Overall study findings and caveats: Placebo and vaccine recipients had non-spike TCR breadth that was similar. Vaccine recipients surpassed placebo recipients in spike-specific TCR breadth.

CDR1 and CDR2 from the germline V gene are SGHRS and YFSETQ. V lost 4 bases and J lost 5, with 9 bases in between. This CDR3 is built from 12 residues. A remark on this clone: Its antigen is unknown.

Treatment specified: roughly 19 received Ad26.COV2.S at low or high dose, single or two shots; five or six received placebo; per-sample allocation not given. The study sampled participants on day 63 after the first vaccine or placebo injection. Here immunoSEQ multiplex PCR was the method, and the copy in TCRdb shows in-frame clones only, minus some. The table lists about 400,000 clones, 89% of them singletons, with around 2% in the top ten. Sequences were derived from peripheral blood, sampled in a trial of Ad26.COV2.S vaccine versus placebo. This rearrangement joins TRBV5-1 to TRBJ2-5; no firm D call. The receptor was derived from a person between 18 and 59 years old who received the Ad26.COV2.S COVID-19 vaccine or a placebo. DNA for the CDR3: TGCGCCAGCAGCAGCCTCGGTGAGACCCAGTACTTC. Protein product: CASSSLGETQYF.